These 21 T cell receptor beta chains share one sample of origin, sequenced in a study of cytomegalovirus exposure and HLA in healthy donors. Primers for the PCR totalled 60 Vbeta and 13 Jbeta. Only in-frame clones appear in the TCRdb table, and some are missing; sequencing was by immunoSEQ multiplex PCR. The sample has around 150,000 clones; around 80% are singletons. The sequenced sample was PBMCs. The source of these receptors is a man aged 35 to 55 in good health and CMV-seropositive.

The chain uses TRBV7-9 and TRBJ1-2; D gene unclear. This CDR3 is built from 13 residues. V lost 5 bases to trimming and J lost 6 bases, with 13 bases between them. Germline V gives CDR1 SEHNR, CDR2 FQNEAQ (reference sequence). The CDR3 spells CASSHTETNGYTF. CDR3 nucleotide sequence: TGTGCCAGCAGCCATACAGAGACTAATGGCTACACCTTC.

CDR3 region: CASSGQVVTDTQYF. The CDR3 DNA sequence: TGTGCCAGCAGCGGACAGGTAGTCACAGATACGCAGTATTTT. The chain combines TRBV7-9 with TRBJ2-3, with 7 bases fitting TRBD1. The germline V gene encodes CDR1 SEHNR and CDR2 FQNEAQ (reference sequence). The CDR3 has 14 amino acids. Germline trimming cut 5 bases from V and 2 bases from J; bases unmatched to any gene: 4. Filled out from reference TRBV7-9 and TRBJ2-3, the complete variable domain reads DTGVSQNPRHKITKRGQNVTFRCDPISEHNRLYWYRQTLGQGPEFLTYFQNEAQLEKSRLLSDRFSAERPKGSFSTLEIQRTEQGDSAMYLCASSGQVVTDTQYFGPGTRLTVL.

The gene calls are TRBV7-9 and TRBJ2-1, with 11 bases identical to TRBD1. The CDR3 spans 16 residues. V lost 2 bases and J lost 7; bases outside the gene matches: 7. Per germline, CDR1 SEHNR and CDR2 FQNEAQ (reference sequence). CDR3 nucleotide sequence: TGTGCCAGCAGCTTATTAGGGGACAGGGGGTTAAATGAGCAGTTCTTC. Translating it yields CASSLLGDRGLNEQFF.

The chain combines TRBV9 with TRBJ2-2; TRBD2 matches 7 bases. J was trimmed by 2 bases and V by 6 bases; bases with no gene match: 13. CDR3 length equals 17 residues. Germline values: CDR1 SGDLS, CDR2 YYNGEE. The CDR3: CASKWTRNQINTGELFF. The DNA for the CDR3 is TGTGCCAGCAAATGGACTAGAAATCAAATAAACACCGGGGAGCTGTTTTTT.

The genes are TRBV28 and TRBJ2-3, with 9 bases aligning to TRBD2. The germline V gene encodes CDR1 MDHEN and CDR2 SYDVKM. CDR3 length: 17 residues. After removal of 1 base from V and 0 bases from J, the junction contained 5 bases not matched to a gene. The CDR3 bases are TGTGCCAGCAGTTTATTTGCGGGAGGGTCTAGCACAGATACGCAGTATTTT. It codes for CASSLFAGGSSTDTQYF.

The rearrangement links TRBV25-1 to TRBJ2-1; TRBD1 is a possible D gene (5 bases). V lost 3 bases, J lost 3 bases, and 9 bases lay in between. The CDR3 runs 14 residues. CDR1 and CDR2 from the germline V gene are MGHDK and SYGVNS. The CDR3 DNA is TGTGCCAGCAGTGAGTTGGGGCTCTACAATGAGCAGTTCTTC. Its translation: CASSELGLYNEQFF.

The rearrangement uses TRBV5-1 and TRBJ2-7; TRBD1 might be the D (5 bases). The germline CDR1 and CDR2 sequences are SGHRS and YFSETQ. V lost 4 bases, J lost 6 bases, and 20 bases lay in between. This CDR3 comprises 15 residues. The CDR3 loop is CASSPFQGRLGEQYF. The CDR3 DNA sequence: TGCGCCAGCAGCCCCTTTCAGGGAAGATTGGGCGAGCAGTACTTC.

CDR3 sequence reads: CASSLGHGPNIQYF. In nucleotides, the CDR3 is TGTGCCAGCAGCCTCGGACACGGACCAAACATTCAGTACTTC. The chain couples TRBV5-4 to TRBJ2-4; possible D gene TRBD1, 5 bases. The CDR3 has 14 residues. Germline V lookup: CDR1 SGHNT, CDR2 YYREEE (reference sequence). The V end was cut by 4 bases, the J end by 6 bases, with 14 bases between.

The V gene is TRBV30, the J gene TRBJ1-3, with D uncertain. Per the germline V gene, CDR1 is GTSNPN and CDR2 is SVGIG (reference sequence). The V end lost 2 bases, the J end lost 0 bases, and 8 bases lay between the germline ends. The CDR3 runs 14 residues. The CDR3 nucleotides read TGTGCCTGGAGTCGAGGCAGCTCTGGAAACACCATATATTTT. Protein product: CAWSRGSSGNTIYF.

The V gene is TRBV29-1, the J gene TRBJ1-2; 8 bases line up with TRBD1. CDR1 is SQVTM and CDR2 is ANQGSEA in the germline V gene. Losses at the gene ends were 1 base for V and 8 bases for J; bases not matched to a gene: 12. The CDR3 is 15 residues long. The CDR3 DNA follows: TGCAGCGTTGAAGGCAACAGGGGGAAAGCGGAAGGCTACACCTTC. The encoded protein is CSVEGNRGKAEGYTF.

This sequence joins TRBV10-3 and TRBJ1-5; D perhaps matches TRBD1 (6 bases). The V end lost 10 bases, the J end lost 3 bases, and 13 bases lay between the germline ends. Germline-derived CDR1 and CDR2 are ENHRY and SYGVKD. There are 13 residues in the CDR3. The CDR3 here is CATRTDLNQPQHF. CDR3 sequence (DNA): TGTGCCACCCGGACAGATCTCAATCAGCCCCAGCATTTT.

CDR3 loop: CASSFGRVGTEAFF. CDR3 DNA sequence: TGTGCCAGCAGCTTTGGGAGGGTTGGCACTGAAGCTTTCTTT. V is TRBV5-5 and J is TRBJ1-1; D unresolved. CDR3 length: 14 residues. CDR1 and CDR2 from the germline V gene are SGHKS and YYEKEE (reference sequence). V was clipped by 2 bases and J by 4 bases, with 12 bases between them.

The chain is built from TRBV5-6 and TRBJ2-1; D is possibly TRBD1 (6 bases). CDR3 length equals 13 residues. The V and J ends lost 1 base and 6 bases respectively, with 8 bases between them. CDR1 and CDR2 (germline): SGHDT, YYEEEE. CDR3 nucleotide sequence: TGTGCCAGCAGCTTGAACAGGGCCAATGAGCAGTTCTTC. It translates to CASSLNRANEQFF.

This clone was seen just once. The rearrangement joins TRBV5-1 to TRBJ2-1; no clear D gene. Deletions cut 0 bases from V and 8 bases from J, with 6 bases between. Germline V lookup: CDR1 SGHRS, CDR2 YFSETQ. CDR3 length: 12 residues. The CDR3 bases are TGCGCCAGCAGCTTGGTATCCTATGAGCAGTTCTTC. It codes for CASSLVSYEQFF. The full variable domain, rest sourced from reference TRBV5-1 and TRBJ2-1, is KAGVTQTPRYLIKTRGQQVTLSCSPISGHRSVSWYQQTPGQGLQFLFEYFSETQRNKGNFPGRFSGRQFSNSRSEMNVSTLELGDSALYLCASSLVSYEQFFGPGTRLTVL.

V is TRBV12-5 and J is TRBJ2-3; 7 nucleotides align to TRBD1. With V trimmed by 1 base and J by 2 bases, 6 bases remained unmatched. This CDR3 is built from 16 residues. Germline assignment: CDR1 LGHNT and CDR2 FRNRAP. DNA for the CDR3: TGTGCTAGTGGTTTGGGGACAGGCTTAGACACAGATACGCAGTATTTT. Translation: CASGLGTGLDTDTQYF.

The rearrangement uses TRBV5-4 and TRBJ1-2, with 10 bases lining up with TRBD1. The germline gives CDR1 SGHNT, CDR2 YYREEE (reference sequence). With 0 bases clipped from V and 2 bases from J, the junction kept 4 bases outside the gene matches. The CDR3 loop spans 16 amino acids. The chain's CDR3 is CASSLGGQGENYGYTF. In nucleotides, the CDR3 is TGTGCCAGCAGCTTGGGAGGACAGGGGGAAAACTATGGCTACACCTTC.

J is TRBJ2-7 and V is TRBV30, with a possible D match to TRBD2 (5 bases). Trimming removed 0 bases from V and 2 bases from J, with 14 bases in between. CDR1 GTSNPN and CDR2 SVGIG come from the germline V gene (reference sequence). The CDR3 totals 15 residues. The CDR3 is CAWSVETNPPYEQYF. The DNA of the CDR3 is TGTGCCTGGAGTGTAGAGACTAACCCCCCCTACGAGCAGTACTTC.

The CDR3 region is CASSLDYNTQYF. CDR3 sequence (DNA): TGTGCCAGCAGCTTAGACTATAATACGCAGTATTTT. V usage is TRBV11-3 and J usage is TRBJ2-3, with D uncertain. The length of the CDR3 is 12 residues. V dropped 0 bases and J dropped 7 bases, with 5 bases sitting between them. Germline V gene sequence: CDR1 SGHNT, CDR2 YENEEA.

There are a few counts of this clone. This rearrangement joins TRBV6-5 to TRBJ2-7; possible D gene TRBD2, 6 bases. CDR1 MNHEY and CDR2 SVGAGI come from the germline V gene. V dropped 4 bases and J dropped 4 bases, with 20 bases sitting between them. The CDR3 runs to 16 residues. The CDR3 region is CASSWSGTGVNYEQYF. DNA for the CDR3: TGTGCCAGCAGTTGGTCCGGGACGGGGGTCAATTACGAGCAGTACTTC.

This clone occurred a few times. This chain links TRBV10-3 with TRBJ1-2; 12 bases are a match to TRBD1. There are 14 residues in the CDR3. The trim removed 10 bases at V and 7 bases at J, leaving 10 bases unmatched. Germline CDR1 and CDR2: ENHRY and SYGVKD. The CDR3 DNA follows: TGTGCCACCCTAAAGGGACAGGGGGCCGGTGGCTACACCTTC. This gives the protein CATLKGQGAGGYTF.

The rearrangement links TRBV7-9 to TRBJ1-4; tentative D call: TRBD1 (6 bases). V was trimmed by 7 bases and J by 4 bases, leaving 16 bases between them. The CDR3 length is 15 residues. Germline V gene sequence: CDR1 SEHNR, CDR2 FQNEAQ (reference sequence). In nucleotides, the CDR3 is TGTGCCAGCACCTCCTCGGACAGATTTAATGAAAAACTGTTTTTT. This gives the protein CASTSSDRFNEKLFF.